A selection of T cell receptor beta chains follows, all from one sample in a study of blood T cell repertoires in COVID-19. Method: immunoSEQ multiplex PCR; TCRdb's copy keeps in-frame clones and lacks some. The sample records about 74,000 clones, 65% to 85% being singletons. Sequenced input: peripheral blood. The receptors were sampled from a man between 65 and 80 years old with active or convalescent COVID-19. Both conserved end residues are part of each CDR3. Fields, in order: CDR3 length, V gene, J gene, CDR3 protein.

>13|TRBV7-3|TRBJ1-3
CASSREIGNTIYF
>11|TRBV5-6|TRBJ2-1
CASSLWSEQFF
>14|TRBV18|TRBJ1-1
CASSPREGDTEAFF
>13|TRBV3-1/TRBV3-2|TRBJ2-7
CASRVQGLNEQYF
>14|TRBV9|TRBJ2-7
CASSITPTSYEQYF
>13|TRBV3-1/TRBV3-2|TRBJ1-5
CASSQTVNQPQHF
>16|TRBV3-1/TRBV3-2|TRBJ2-7
CASSLVLTSGASGQYF
>15|TRBV24-1|TRBJ2-7
CATSEYGGGVYEQYF
>10|TRBV19|TRBJ2-5
CASRRGTQYF
>13|TRBV7-9|TRBJ1-1
CASKAEVNTEAFF
>13|TRBV2|TRBJ2-1
CASSGGGRGEQFF
>12|TRBV6-2/TRBV6-3|TRBJ2-7
CASSYSIAVQYF
>11|TRBV7-6|TRBJ2-7
CASSASHEQYF
>12|TRBV5-1|TRBJ2-5
CASRGGSSTQYF
>13|TRBV19|TRBJ2-7
CASSITGTYEQYF
>17|TRBV7-9|TRBJ2-3
CASSLKGLAGGPKPQYF
>15|TRBV30|TRBJ2-7
CAWSKQGYSAGEQYF
>14|TRBV27|TRBJ1-5
CASSYGRGNQPQHF
>14|TRBV5-1|TRBJ2-5
CASSFPGAGETQYF
>14|TRBV30|TRBJ2-2
CAWSVPIPGGELFF
>15|TRBV27|TRBJ2-7
CASSSGTGFTYEQYF
>14|TRBV20-1|TRBJ2-7
CSASVPGVHNEQYF
>17|TRBV18|TRBJ1-2
CASSPLEGQGEGWGYTF
>13|TRBV29-1|TRBJ1-4
CSVSDRNGEKLFF
>15|TRBV19|TRBJ2-2
CASRGQGWNTGELFF
>15|TRBV5-1|TRBJ2-5
CASSIGDRDRETQYF
>17|TRBV6-1|TRBJ1-6
CASSAPPTGTGTAPLHF
>13|TRBV9|TRBJ2-1
CASSATTTEEQFF
>15|TRBV18|TRBJ2-2
CASSPRDDAGGELFF
>13|TRBV30|TRBJ1-5
CAWSTGDGQPQHF
>13|TRBV2|TRBJ2-5
CASRVDIQETQYF
>15|TRBV7-2|TRBJ1-6
CASSLVSGDNSPLHF